Here is one T cell receptor (beta chain) with its context. Its target antigen remains unknown. Qualities for individual bases were not recorded, and no much larger clone is one base off. CDR1 and CDR2 are drawn from the germline V gene: SGHDT, YYEEEE. The CDR3 sequence holds 16 residues, the cysteine and phenylalanine included. The only DNA kept is the CDR3, 48 bases in frame from the first base. V gives up 3 bases and J gives up 6 bases, and the segment between their germline ends measures 19 bases. This record comes from a study of CD8 T cells in Susac syndrome (dated by TCRdb to between 2018 and 2021). As for the study more broadly: Among the Susac syndrome patients who were sequenced, clinically active disease was present in more than 5 and clinical remission was observed in 8 or 9. At blood withdrawal, Susac syndrome patients were either therapy-naive, taking corticosteroids (in some cases with IVIg as well), or taking IVIg alone. Repertoire sequencing was used to test whether CD8+ T cell activation and differentiation in Susac syndrome was antigen driven. Clonality of the CD8+ T cell repertoire was compared between eleven to twelve healthy donors, about 14 Susac syndrome patients and under 19 multiple sclerosis patients.

Peripheral blood CD8+ and CD4+ T cells from healthy donors, Susac syndrome patients and multiple sclerosis patients were profiled by high-throughput TCR beta sequencing. The Susac syndrome patients fulfilled recently defined diagnostic criteria for either definite or probable disease. Bulk CD8+ and CD4+ T cells were purified by magnetic negative isolation, whereas CD8+ TEMRA cells were enriched by FACS. Blood was drawn into EDTA tubes, processed within 24 hours, and PBMCs were isolated by density gradient centrifugation. PBMCs destined for TCR sequencing were cryopreserved in liquid nitrogen and later thawed in a 37 °C water bath. The sorted or isolated CD4+, CD8+ and CD8+ TEMRA cells reached a purity of at least 90%. General conclusions and limits of the study: Susac syndrome CD8+ repertoires showed clonal expansion, highest in CD8+ TEMRA cells and greater in clinically active than remitting patients. Roughly 15 and five Susac-specific public clones were found in the total CD8+ and CD8+ TEMRA repertoires, respectively. The number of individuals in the TCR sequencing and HLA analysis was recognized as being relatively small.

RNA was extracted using the RNeasy kit, and about 0.45 to 1 ug of the RNA was reverse transcribed with random hexamers. TCR beta CDR3 regions were amplified with the immunoSEQ multiplex PCR assay covering 54 Vbeta and 13 Jbeta segments. To correct PCR amplification bias, a synthetic template baseline was used for both primer optimization and computational correction. In the original analysis: Only productive sequences were kept, with reads annotated to V, D and J genes according to IMGT and analyzed in immunoSEQ Analyzer. Clonality was computed as one minus Shannon entropy normalized by log2 of the number of productive unique sequences. Public and private clones were assessed among the 100 most prevalent clones of each patient and control. A clone was defined as Susac-specific if it was absent from the healthy and MS cohorts, from 950 to 1,300 published viral clones and from other ImmuneACCESS disease sequences. TCRdb reprocessed the public reads (quality trimming at Q25 with fastp, clone calling with MiXCR) and kept in-frame beta chains. Here each entry gathers all rows of one CDR3 protein and keeps the most common genes and DNA. TCRdb, not the authors, supplied the V and J calls. The sample profile shows over 70,000 distinct CDR3 sequences; approximately 96% of them were found once. The top ten clones comprise more than 0.55% of the sample.

This TCR was recovered from a human donor with Susac syndrome. The rearrangement combines TRBV5-6 with TRBJ1-5; TRBD1 is a possible D gene, resting on 5 matching bases. What was sequenced was CD8+ T cells from PBMCs. The nucleotide sequence is given as TGTGCCAGCAGCTCTAATACAGGTATCAATCGTCAGCCCCAGCATTTT. It is translated as CASSSNTGINRQPQHF.